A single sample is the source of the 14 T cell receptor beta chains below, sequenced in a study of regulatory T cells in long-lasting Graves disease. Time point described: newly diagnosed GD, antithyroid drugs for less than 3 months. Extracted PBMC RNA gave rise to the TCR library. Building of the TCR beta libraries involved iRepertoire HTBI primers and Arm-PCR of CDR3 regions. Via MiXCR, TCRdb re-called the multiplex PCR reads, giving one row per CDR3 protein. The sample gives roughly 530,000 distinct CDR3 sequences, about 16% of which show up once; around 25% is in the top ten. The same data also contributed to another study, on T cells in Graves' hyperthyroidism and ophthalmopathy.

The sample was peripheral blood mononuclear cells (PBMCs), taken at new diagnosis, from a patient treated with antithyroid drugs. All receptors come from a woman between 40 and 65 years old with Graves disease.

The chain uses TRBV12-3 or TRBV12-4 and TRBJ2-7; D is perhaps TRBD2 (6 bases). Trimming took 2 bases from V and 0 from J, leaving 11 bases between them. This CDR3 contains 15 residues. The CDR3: CASSLLRGTSYEQYF. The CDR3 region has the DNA TGTGCCAGCAGTTTATTGCGCGGGACCTCCTACGAGCAGTACTTC.

The CDR3 DNA sequence: TGCGCCAGCAGCCCGGACGGACAGGATTCACCCCTCCACTTT. This codes for CASSPDGQDSPLHF. The J gene is TRBJ1-6, the V gene TRBV5-1; 7 bases match TRBD1. The junction had 6 bases not matched to a gene; V was cut back by 4 bases and J by 8 bases. This CDR3 spans 14 amino acids. Germline V gene lookup returns CDR1 SGHRS and CDR2 YFSETQ.

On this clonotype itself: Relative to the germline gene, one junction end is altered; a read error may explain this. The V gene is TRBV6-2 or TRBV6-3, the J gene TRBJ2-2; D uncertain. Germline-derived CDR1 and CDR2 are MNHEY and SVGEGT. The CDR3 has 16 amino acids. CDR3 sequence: CASSDSARTNTGELFF. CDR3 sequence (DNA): TGTGCCAGCAGTGACTCAGCCAGGACGAACACCGGGGAGCTGTTTTTT.

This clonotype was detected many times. Here the CDR3 reads CATYPDFNQPQHF. CDR3 DNA sequence: TGTGCCACCTACCCCGACTTCAATCAGCCCCAGCATTTT. The genes are TRBV28 and TRBJ1-5; D is uncertain. From germline, CDR1 is MDHEN and CDR2 SYDVKM. V was clipped by 10 bases and J by 3 bases, with 13 bases between them. The CDR3 loop spans 13 amino acids.

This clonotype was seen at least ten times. CDR3 sequence: CASSPHGEAGNTIYF. The CDR3, as DNA: TGTGCCAGCAGTCCGCACGGTGAGGCTGGAAACACCATATATTTT. This chain connects TRBV12-3 or TRBV12-4 to TRBJ1-3; the D is unclear. This CDR3 has 15 residues. Trimming pared 5 bases from V and 2 bases from J, leaving 13 bases between.

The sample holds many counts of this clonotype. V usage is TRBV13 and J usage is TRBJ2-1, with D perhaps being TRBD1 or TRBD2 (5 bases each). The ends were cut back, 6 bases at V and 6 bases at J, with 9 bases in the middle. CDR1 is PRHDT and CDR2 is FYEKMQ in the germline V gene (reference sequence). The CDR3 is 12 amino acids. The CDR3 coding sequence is TGTGCCAGCAGAGGGACGCTCAATGAGCAGTTCTTC. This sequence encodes CASRGTLNEQFF.

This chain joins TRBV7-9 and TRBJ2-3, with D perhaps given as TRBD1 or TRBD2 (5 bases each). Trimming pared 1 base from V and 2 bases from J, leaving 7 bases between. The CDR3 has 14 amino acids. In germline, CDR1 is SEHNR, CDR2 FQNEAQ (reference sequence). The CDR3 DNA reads TGTGCCAGCAGCTTAGGGGACGCCACAGATACGCAGTATTTT. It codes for CASSLGDATDTQYF.

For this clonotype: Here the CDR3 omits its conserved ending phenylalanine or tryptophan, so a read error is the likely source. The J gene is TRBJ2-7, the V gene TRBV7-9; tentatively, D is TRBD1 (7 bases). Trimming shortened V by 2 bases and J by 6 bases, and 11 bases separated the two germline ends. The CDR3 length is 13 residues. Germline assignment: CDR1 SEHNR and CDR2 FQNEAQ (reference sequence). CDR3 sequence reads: CASSLRQGGEQYL. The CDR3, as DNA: TGTGCCAGCAGCTTACGCCAGGGGGGCGAGCAGTACCTC.

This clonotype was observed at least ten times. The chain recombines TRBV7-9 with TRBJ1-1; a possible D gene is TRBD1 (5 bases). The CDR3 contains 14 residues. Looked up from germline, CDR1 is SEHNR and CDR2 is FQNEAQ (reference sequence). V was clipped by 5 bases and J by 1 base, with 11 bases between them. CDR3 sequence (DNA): TGTGCCAGCAGCGGCGGGACGGCGAACACTGAAGCTTTCTTT. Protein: CASSGGTANTEAFF. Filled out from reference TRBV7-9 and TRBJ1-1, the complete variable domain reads DTGVSQNPRHKITKRGQNVTFRCDPISEHNRLYWYRQTLGQGPEFLTYFQNEAQLEKSRLLSDRFSAERPKGSFSTLEIQRTEQGDSAMYLCASSGGTANTEAFFGQGTRLTVV.

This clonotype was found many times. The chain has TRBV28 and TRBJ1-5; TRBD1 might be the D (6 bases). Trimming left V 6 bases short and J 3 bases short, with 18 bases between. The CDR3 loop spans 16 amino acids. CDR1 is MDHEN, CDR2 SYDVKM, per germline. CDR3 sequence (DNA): TGTGCCAGCAGACTAGACACCACAGGGCCCAATCAGCCCCAGCATTTT. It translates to CASRLDTTGPNQPQHF.

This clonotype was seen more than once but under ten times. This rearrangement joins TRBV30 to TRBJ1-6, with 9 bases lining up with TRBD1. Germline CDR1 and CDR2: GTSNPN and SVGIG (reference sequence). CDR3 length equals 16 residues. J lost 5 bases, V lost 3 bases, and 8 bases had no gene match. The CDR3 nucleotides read TGTGCCTGGAGGGAAACAGGGGGCGAGGATAATTCACCCCTCCACTTT. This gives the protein CAWRETGGEDNSPLHF.

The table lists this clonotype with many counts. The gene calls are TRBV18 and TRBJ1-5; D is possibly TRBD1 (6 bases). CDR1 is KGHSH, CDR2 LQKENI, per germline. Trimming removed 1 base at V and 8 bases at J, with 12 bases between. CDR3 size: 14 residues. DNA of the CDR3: TGTGCCAGCTCACCACAGGGGGTCGGGGAGCCCCAGCATTTT. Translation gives CASSPQGVGEPQHF.

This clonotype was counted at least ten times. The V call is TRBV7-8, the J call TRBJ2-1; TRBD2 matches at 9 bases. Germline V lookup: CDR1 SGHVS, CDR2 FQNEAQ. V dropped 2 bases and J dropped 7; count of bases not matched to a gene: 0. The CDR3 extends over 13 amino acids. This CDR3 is CASSLLAGNEQFF. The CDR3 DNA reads TGTGCCAGCAGCTTACTAGCGGGGAATGAGCAGTTCTTC.

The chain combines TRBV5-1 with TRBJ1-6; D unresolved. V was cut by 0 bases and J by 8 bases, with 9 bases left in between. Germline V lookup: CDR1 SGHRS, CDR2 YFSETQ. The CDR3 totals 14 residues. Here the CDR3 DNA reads TGCGCCAGCAGCTTGGAGTATGGGGATTCACCCCTCCACTTT. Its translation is CASSLEYGDSPLHF.